This is a list of T cell receptor beta chains from one sample in a study of blood T cell repertoires in COVID-19. Assay used: immunoSEQ multiplex PCR; TCRdb lists only in-frame clones, some missing. Of under 200,000 clones listed, roughly 80% are singletons. The sample taken for sequencing was peripheral blood. These TCRs come from a man between 65 and 79 years old with active or convalescent COVID-19. CDR3s leave out the opening cysteine and the closing phenylalanine or tryptophan. Fields, in order: V gene, CDR3 protein.

TRBV6-6	ASSAVIGTEAF
TRBV5-1	ASNRGDSGNTIY
TRBV25-1	ASSDIAGGPLPNEQF
TRBV7-2	ASSPTYANTEAF
TRBV7-9	ASSLAAGATDYT
TRBV7-2	ASSPPGVPMGGYT
TRBV12-3/TRBV12-4	ASRQSSETQY
TRBV28	ASREAISNYGYT
TRBV28	ASSLSGTGTYEQY
TRBV27	ASSLLGGGQGEKLF
TRBV19	ASSMGGQGPYEQY
TRBV11-2	ASSLVWDRGIYEQY
TRBV15	ATSTKLTELSSNQPQH
TRBV18	ASSPPVRAYSGNTIY
TRBV2	ASRWDREATDTEAF
TRBV2	ASSLTIAGGRNEQF
TRBV18	ASSPGQGAGATEAF
TRBV7-2	ASSPYTGSQGETQY
TRBV19	ASSRAVYSNQPQH
TRBV7-9	ASSLGKGKYGNQPQH
TRBV29-1	SVTQGAINYGYT
TRBV18	ASSPRPGTYEQY
TRBV27	ASSPDYNEQF
TRBV5-1	ASSREAQTDEQY
TRBV5-1	ASSTTGLHGYT
TRBV18	ASSPPRGQGNSGNTIY
TRBV30	AWNRGNGWETQY
TRBV27	ASSLLGQGFEKLF
TRBV3-1/TRBV3-2	ASSPRQGAGNTEAF
TRBV30	AWSNLALSSYNEQF
TRBV9	ASSVAPGMDNEQF
TRBV24-1	ATSDLRGGSYNEQF
TRBV25-1	ASSRGFGYSVNTEAF
TRBV7-6	ASSPIIAGGTNEQF
TRBV9	ASSEGQGVAF
TRBV24-1	ATSAAPELMRLGELF
TRBV5-4	ASSHRLAGGQETQY
TRBV19	ASSETSGRTNEQF